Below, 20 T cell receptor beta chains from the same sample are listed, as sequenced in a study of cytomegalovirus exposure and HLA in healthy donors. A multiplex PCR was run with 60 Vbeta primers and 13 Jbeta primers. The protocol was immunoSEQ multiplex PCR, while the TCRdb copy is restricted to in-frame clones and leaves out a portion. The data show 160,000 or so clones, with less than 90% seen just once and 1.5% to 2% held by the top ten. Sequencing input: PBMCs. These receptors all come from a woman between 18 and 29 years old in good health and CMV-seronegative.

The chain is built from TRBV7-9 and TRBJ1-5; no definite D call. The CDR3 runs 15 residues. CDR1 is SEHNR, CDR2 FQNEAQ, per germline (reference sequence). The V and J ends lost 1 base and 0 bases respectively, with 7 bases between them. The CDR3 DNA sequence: TGTGCCAGCAGCTTAGAAGGACTTAGCAATCAGCCCCAGCATTTT. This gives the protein CASSLEGLSNQPQHF.

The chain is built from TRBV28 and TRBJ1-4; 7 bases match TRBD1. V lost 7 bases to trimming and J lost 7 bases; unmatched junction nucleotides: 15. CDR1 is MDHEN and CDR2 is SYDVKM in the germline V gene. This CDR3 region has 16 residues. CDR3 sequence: CASMPRPGGRGEKLFF. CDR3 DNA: TGTGCCAGCATGCCCAGGCCAGGGGGAAGGGGTGAAAAACTGTTTTTT.

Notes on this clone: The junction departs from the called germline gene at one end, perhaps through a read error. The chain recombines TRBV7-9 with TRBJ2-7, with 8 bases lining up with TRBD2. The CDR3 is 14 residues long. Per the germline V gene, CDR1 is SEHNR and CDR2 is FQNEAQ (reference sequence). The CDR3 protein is CSSSFVGGAREQYF. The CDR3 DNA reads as TGTTCCAGCAGCTTCGTCGGGGGGGCGAGGGAGCAGTACTTC.

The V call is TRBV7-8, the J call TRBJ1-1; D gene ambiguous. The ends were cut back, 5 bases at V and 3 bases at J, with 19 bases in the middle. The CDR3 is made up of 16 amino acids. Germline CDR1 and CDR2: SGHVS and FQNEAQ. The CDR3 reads CASSHVTEGWDTEAFF. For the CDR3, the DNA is TGTGCCAGCAGCCACGTTACAGAGGGTTGGGACACTGAAGCTTTCTTT. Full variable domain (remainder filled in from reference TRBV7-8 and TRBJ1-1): GAGVSQSPRYKVAKRGQDVALRCDPISGHVSLFWYQQALGQGPEFLTYFQNEAQLDKSGLPSDRFFAERPEGSVSTLKIQRTQQEDSAVYLCASSHVTEGWDTEAFFGQGTRLTVV.

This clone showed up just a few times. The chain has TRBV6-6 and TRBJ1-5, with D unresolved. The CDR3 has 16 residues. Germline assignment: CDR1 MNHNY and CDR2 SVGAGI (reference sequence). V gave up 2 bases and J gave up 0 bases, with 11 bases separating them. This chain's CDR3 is CASSYGRVTSNQPQHF. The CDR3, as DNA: TGTGCCAGCAGTTACGGGAGGGTAACTAGCAATCAGCCCCAGCATTTT.

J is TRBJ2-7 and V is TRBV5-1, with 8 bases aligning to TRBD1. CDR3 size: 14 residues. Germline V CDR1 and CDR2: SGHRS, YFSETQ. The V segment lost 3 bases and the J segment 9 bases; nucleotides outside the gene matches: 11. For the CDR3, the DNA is TGCGCCAGCAGCTCAAAGACAGGGGAGTCAGGGCAGTACTTC. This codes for CASSSKTGESGQYF.

CDR3 region: CAWSWVAGGQGEQYF. In DNA form, the CDR3 reads TGTGCCTGGAGTTGGGTAGCGGGGGGGCAAGGCGAGCAGTACTTC. The rearrangement links TRBV30 to TRBJ2-7; TRBD2 agrees at 11 bases. V shed 2 bases, J shed 6 bases, and the junction held 9 bases outside the gene matches. Germline loops: CDR1 GTSNPN, CDR2 SVGIG (reference sequence). The CDR3 is made up of 15 amino acids.

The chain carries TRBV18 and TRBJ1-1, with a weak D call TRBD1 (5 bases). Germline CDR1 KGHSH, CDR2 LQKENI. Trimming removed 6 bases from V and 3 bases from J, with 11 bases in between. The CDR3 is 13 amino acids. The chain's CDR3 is CASSLQDDTEAFF. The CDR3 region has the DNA TGTGCCAGCTCTCTACAGGATGACACTGAAGCTTTCTTT.

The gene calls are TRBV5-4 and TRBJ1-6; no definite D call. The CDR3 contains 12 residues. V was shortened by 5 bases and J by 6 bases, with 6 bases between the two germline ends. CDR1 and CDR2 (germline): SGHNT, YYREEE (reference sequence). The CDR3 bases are TGTGCCAGCAGGGCCCCTAATTCACCCCTCCACTTT. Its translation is CASRAPNSPLHF. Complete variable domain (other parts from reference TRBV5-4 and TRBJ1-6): ETGVTQSPTHLIKTRGQQVTLRCSSQSGHNTVSWYQQALGQGPQFIFQYYREEENGRGNFPPRFSGLQFPNYSSELNVNALELDDSALYLCASRAPNSPLHFGNGTRLTVT.

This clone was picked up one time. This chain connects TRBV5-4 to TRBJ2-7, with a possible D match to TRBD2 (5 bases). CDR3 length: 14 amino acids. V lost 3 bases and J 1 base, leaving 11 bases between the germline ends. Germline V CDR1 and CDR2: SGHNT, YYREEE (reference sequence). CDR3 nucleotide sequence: TGTGCCAGCAGCTCTGGCGGGTCGTCCTACGAGCAGTACTTC. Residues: CASSSGGSSYEQYF.

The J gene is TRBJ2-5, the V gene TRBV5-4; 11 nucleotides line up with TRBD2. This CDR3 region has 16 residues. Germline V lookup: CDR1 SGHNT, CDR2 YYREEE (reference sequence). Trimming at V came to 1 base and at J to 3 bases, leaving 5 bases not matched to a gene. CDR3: CASSLPSSGGKETQYF. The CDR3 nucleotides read TGTGCCAGCAGCTTGCCTTCTAGCGGGGGGAAAGAGACCCAGTACTTC.

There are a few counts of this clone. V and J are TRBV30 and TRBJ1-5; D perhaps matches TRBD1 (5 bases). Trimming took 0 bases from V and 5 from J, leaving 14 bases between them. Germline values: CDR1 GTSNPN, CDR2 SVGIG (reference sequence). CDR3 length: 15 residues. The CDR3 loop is CAWSVVGQRHQPQHF. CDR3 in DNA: TGTGCCTGGAGTGTAGTGGGGCAGCGTCATCAGCCCCAGCATTTT.

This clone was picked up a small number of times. CDR3 nucleotides: TGTGCCATCAGCTTTACGGGAGTCTACGAGCAGTACTTC. Translation: CAISFTGVYEQYF. The V gene is TRBV10-3, the J gene TRBJ2-7; TRBD2 might be the D (6 bases). The germline V gene encodes CDR1 ENHRY and CDR2 SYGVKD. V lost 6 bases and J 3 bases, leaving 12 bases between the germline ends. The CDR3 loop spans 13 amino acids.

CDR3 coding DNA: TGTGCCAGCAGCCCAAGATCTACAGGGGGCTTCTACACTGAAGCTTTCTTT. It is translated as CASSPRSTGGFYTEAFF. The chain combines TRBV27 with TRBJ1-1; 9 bases map to TRBD1. The germline CDR1 and CDR2 sequences are MNHEY and SMNVEV (reference sequence). This CDR3 has 17 residues. The J segment lost 3 bases and the V segment lost 6 bases, leaving 14 bases of the junction unmatched.

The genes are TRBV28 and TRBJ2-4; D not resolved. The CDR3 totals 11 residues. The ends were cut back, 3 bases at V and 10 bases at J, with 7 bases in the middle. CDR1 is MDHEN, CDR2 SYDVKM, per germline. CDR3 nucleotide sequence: TGTGCCAGCAGTTTTGGCTTAATTCAGTACTTC. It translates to CASSFGLIQYF.

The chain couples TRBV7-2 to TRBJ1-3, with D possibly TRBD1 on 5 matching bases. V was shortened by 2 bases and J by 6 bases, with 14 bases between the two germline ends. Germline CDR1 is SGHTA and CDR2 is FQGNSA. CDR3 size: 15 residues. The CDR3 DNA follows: TGTGCCAGCAGCTTAAGGGGCAGGGTGGAAAACACCATATATTTT. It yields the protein CASSLRGRVENTIYF.

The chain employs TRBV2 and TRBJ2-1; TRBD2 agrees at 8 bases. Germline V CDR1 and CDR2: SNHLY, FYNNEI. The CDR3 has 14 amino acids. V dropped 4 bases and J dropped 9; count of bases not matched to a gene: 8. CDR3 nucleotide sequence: TGTGCCAGCAGTGTCGGAGCGGGAGCAGGTGAGCAGTTCTTC. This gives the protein CASSVGAGAGEQFF. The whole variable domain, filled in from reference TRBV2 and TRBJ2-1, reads EPEVTQTPSHQVTQMGQEVILRCVPISNHLYFYWYRQILGQKVEFLVSFYNNEISEKSEIFDDQFSVERPDGSNFTLKIRSTKLEDSAMYFCASSVGAGAGEQFFGPGTRLTVL.

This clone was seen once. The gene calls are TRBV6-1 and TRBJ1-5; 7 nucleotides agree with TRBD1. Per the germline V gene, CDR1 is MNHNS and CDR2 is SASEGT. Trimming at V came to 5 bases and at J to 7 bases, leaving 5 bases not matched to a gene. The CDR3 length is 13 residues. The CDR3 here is CASSSDRVQPQHF. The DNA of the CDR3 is TGTGCCAGCAGTTCTGACAGGGTACAGCCCCAGCATTTT.

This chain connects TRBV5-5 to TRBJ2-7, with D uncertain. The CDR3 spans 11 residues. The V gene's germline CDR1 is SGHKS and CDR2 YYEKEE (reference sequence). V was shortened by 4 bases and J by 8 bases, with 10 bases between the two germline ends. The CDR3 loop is CASSTALQQYF. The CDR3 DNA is TGTGCCAGCAGCACAGCCCTCCAGCAGTACTTC.

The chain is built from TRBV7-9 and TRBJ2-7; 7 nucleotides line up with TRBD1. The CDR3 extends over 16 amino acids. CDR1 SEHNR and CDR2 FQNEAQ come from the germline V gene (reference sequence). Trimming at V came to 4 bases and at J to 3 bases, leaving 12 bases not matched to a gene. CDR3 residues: CASSSIGTARSYEQYF. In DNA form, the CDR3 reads TGTGCCAGCAGCTCTATCGGGACAGCAAGAAGCTACGAGCAGTACTTC.